What follows describes a single T cell receptor (beta chain). Its antigen is currently unknown. The data are from a study of cytomegalovirus exposure and HLA in healthy donors. Trimming at V came to 4 bases and at J to 3 bases, leaving 12 bases not matched to a gene. CDR3 size: 17 residues. Germline CDR1 SGHVS, CDR2 FNYEAQ. Study conclusions and caveats: HLA allele associations emerged for around 16,000 TCR beta sequences in a later analysis, at 0.05 false discovery rate. Information on immune exposure was restricted to one variable (CMV serostatus).

It was with 60 Vbeta and 13 Jbeta primers that the PCR ran. Some clones are missing from TCRdb's copy, which holds only in-frame ones; the method was immunoSEQ multiplex PCR. The sample has a few hundred thousand clones, over 75% seen once. The sequence came from a girl aged 2 to 10 in good health and CMV-seronegative. The V call is TRBV7-6, the J call TRBJ2-5; 9 nucleotides agree with TRBD1. Sequenced sample: PBMCs. For the CDR3, the DNA is TGTGCCAGCAGCTACCATCGGCGGCGGGACAGGGAAGAGACCCAGTACTTC. Its translation: CASSYHRRRDREETQYF. The complete variable domain, with remaining parts taken from reference TRBV7-6 and TRBJ2-5, reads GAGVSQSPRYKVTKRGQDVALRCDPISGHVSLYWYRQALGQGPEFLTYFNYEAQQDKSGLPNDRFSAERPEGSISTLTIQRTEQRDSAMYRCASSYHRRRDREETQYFGPGTRLLVL.